Sequencing of this T cell receptor beta chain was carried out in a study of cytomegalovirus exposure and HLA in healthy donors. General study findings and limits: Previously analyzed data showed that most TCR beta V segments were productive at a frequency of about 90% or about 30%.

Germline V gene sequence: CDR1 SGDLS, CDR2 YYNGEE. The CDR3 spans 15 residues. Germline trimming cut 0 bases from V and 5 bases from J; bases unmatched to any gene: 7. About this clone: Its target is unknown.

The PCR employed 60 Vbeta primers together with 13 Jbeta primers. Profiled with immunoSEQ multiplex PCR; TCRdb holds only in-frame clones, not every one. The table shows 100,000 to 150,000 clones, with roughly three quarters occurring only once. Material: PBMCs. This rearrangement joins TRBV9 to TRBJ2-5; 7 bases map to TRBD2. The receptor's source is a young man in good health and CMV-seropositive. This CDR3 is CASSVEGGRGETQYF. The CDR3 nucleotides read TGTGCCAGCAGCGTAGAGGGCGGGAGAGGGGAGACCCAGTACTTC.